The next 29 T cell receptor beta chains were all read from a single sample in a study of TIL therapy for anti-PD-1-resistant metastatic lung cancer. The immunoSEQ assay was v3. Sequencing was performed with immunoSEQ multiplex PCR; in TCRdb, only in-frame clones are kept and a portion is missing. This table has some 60,000 clones, over 70% appearing once. Described time point: pre-treatment sample, taken before nivolumab and TIL therapy. The material was blood, obtained at baseline. The receptors were sampled from a person aged 30 to 80 with non-small cell lung cancer.

The J gene is TRBJ1-3, the V gene TRBV28; D remains ambiguous. V lost 2 bases and J 3 bases, leaving 8 bases between the germline ends. Germline CDR1 reads MDHEN; CDR2 reads SYDVKM. The CDR3 sequence is 14 residues long. CDR3 protein: CASSLNGLGNTIYF. Written as DNA, the CDR3 is TGTGCCAGCAGTTTAAATGGCCTTGGAAACACCATATATTTT.

V usage is TRBV7-6 and J usage is TRBJ1-2, with 7 positions matching TRBD1. The CDR3 totals 16 residues. The germline V gene has CDR1 SGHVS and CDR2 FNYEAQ. V was clipped by 4 bases and J by 4 bases; unmatched bases: 12. The CDR3 sequence: CASSSRPGGFGYGYTF. CDR3 bases: TGTGCCAGCAGCTCTCGTCCAGGGGGTTTCGGCTATGGCTACACCTTC.

The chain has TRBV11-3 and TRBJ2-5; D might be TRBD2 (6 bases). CDR3 length: 14 residues. The ends were cut back, 5 bases at V and 1 base at J, with 11 bases in the middle. Germline CDR1 is SGHNT and CDR2 is YENEEA. The CDR3 DNA follows: TGTGCCAGCAGCCCCGGGGGTCCCCAAGAGACCCAGTACTTC. Translating it yields CASSPGGPQETQYF.

V is TRBV7-2 and J is TRBJ1-4; TRBD1 agrees at 11 bases. This CDR3 spans 16 amino acids. The V and J ends lost 5 bases and 3 bases, in that order; junction bases with no gene match: 5. Germline CDR1 reads SGHTA; CDR2 reads FQGNSA. The CDR3 DNA reads TGTGCCAGCAGCCGGGGACAGGGGGTTTCTAATGAAAAACTGTTTTTT. Its translation: CASSRGQGVSNEKLFF.

The chain recombines TRBV7-8 with TRBJ1-1; 7 bases align to TRBD1. Losses at the gene ends were 1 base for V and 4 bases for J; bases not matched to a gene: 6. The CDR3 consists of 15 residues. Per the germline V gene, CDR1 is SGHVS and CDR2 is FQNEAQ. CDR3 loop: CASSLGGGGATEAFF. In DNA form, the CDR3 reads TGTGCCAGCAGCTTAGGGGGAGGGGGCGCCACTGAAGCTTTCTTT.

This clone was recorded only once. The rearrangement joins TRBV27 to TRBJ2-7; D is uncertain. Trimming removed 8 bases at V and 1 base at J, with 6 bases between. The CDR3 contains 11 residues. CDR1 and CDR2 from the germline V gene are MNHEY and SMNVEV (reference sequence). The CDR3 coding sequence is TGTGCCAGCGGGTCTTCCTACGAGCAGTACTTC. Amino acid sequence: CASGSSYEQYF.

The rearrangement uses TRBV7-8 and TRBJ2-1; TRBD2 aligns across 14 bases. The CDR3 spans 17 residues. The germline V gene encodes CDR1 SGHVS and CDR2 FQNEAQ. The V and J ends lost 5 bases and 4 bases, in that order; junction bases with no gene match: 7. The CDR3 loop reads CASSPRTSGGTYNEQFF. CDR3 sequence (DNA): TGTGCCAGCAGCCCTCGGACTAGCGGGGGGACTTACAATGAGCAGTTCTTC.

V usage is TRBV7-8 and J usage is TRBJ1-5; a weak D match, TRBD1 (6 bases). Trimming cost V 4 bases and J 6 bases, with 13 bases left between them. The CDR3 contains 14 residues. Germline V CDR1 and CDR2: SGHVS, FQNEAQ. The CDR3 nucleotides read TGTGCCAGCAGCTACCTCGAGGGGGGTCAGCCCCAGCATTTT. This sequence encodes CASSYLEGGQPQHF. The full variable domain, rest sourced from reference TRBV7-8 and TRBJ1-5, is GAGVSQSPRYKVAKRGQDVALRCDPISGHVSLFWYQQALGQGPEFLTYFQNEAQLDKSGLPSDRFFAERPEGSVSTLKIQRTQQEDSAVYLCASSYLEGGQPQHFGDGTRLSIL.

This clone was found a few times. The chain uses TRBV19 and TRBJ1-6; 10 nucleotides align to TRBD1. Germline CDR1 and CDR2: LNHDA and SQIVND (reference sequence). The trim removed 7 bases at V and 6 bases at J, leaving 6 bases unmatched. The CDR3 sequence is 15 residues long. Here the CDR3 reads CASTPGQGINSPLHF. CDR3 nucleotide sequence: TGTGCCAGTACCCCGGGACAGGGGATTAATTCACCCCTCCACTTT. Full variable domain (outside the CDR3, taken from reference TRBV19 and TRBJ1-6): DGGITQSPKYLFRKEGQNVTLSCEQNLNHDAMYWYRQDPGQGLRLIYYSQIVNDFQKGDIAEGYSVSREKKESFPLTVTSAQKNPTAFYLCASTPGQGINSPLHFGNGTRLTVT.

This clone was detected once. This sequence joins TRBV7-2 and TRBJ2-3, with D maybe TRBD2 (5 bases). CDR3 size: 17 residues. V shed 0 bases and J shed 0 bases, with 13 bases lying between them. Germline V gene sequence: CDR1 SGHTA, CDR2 FQGNSA. The CDR3 sequence: CASSLARTVSSTDTQYF. As DNA, the CDR3 is TGTGCCAGCAGCTTAGCCCGGACTGTCTCTAGCACAGATACGCAGTATTTT. Supplemented by reference TRBV7-2 and TRBJ2-3, the full variable domain reads GAGVSQSPSNKVTEKGKDVELRCDPISGHTALYWYRQSLGQGLEFLIYFQGNSAPDKSGLPSDRFSAERTGGSVSTLTIQRTQQEDSAVYLCASSLARTVSSTDTQYFGPGTRLTVL.

The rearrangement joins TRBV27 to TRBJ1-2; D unclear. The CDR3 covers 14 residues. The germline V gene encodes CDR1 MNHEY and CDR2 SMNVEV (reference sequence). Deletions cut 7 bases from V and 5 bases from J, with 17 bases between. The chain's CDR3 is CASKSAVRGYGYTF. Written as DNA, the CDR3 is TGTGCCAGCAAATCGGCGGTACGAGGGTATGGCTACACCTTC.

The chain carries TRBV7-8 and TRBJ2-7; 13 nucleotides agree with TRBD2. The CDR3 totals 16 residues. CDR1 and CDR2 (germline): SGHVS, FQNEAQ. The junction had 9 bases not matched to a gene; V was cut back by 5 bases and J by 5 bases. CDR3 DNA sequence: TGTGCCAGCAGCCCCTGGACTAGCGGGAGTATAAACGAGCAGTACTTC. Protein sequence: CASSPWTSGSINEQYF.

The gene calls are TRBV29-1 and TRBJ2-5; D remains unclear. Trimming took 4 bases from V and 5 from J, leaving 11 bases between them. The CDR3 consists of 12 residues. Germline V lookup: CDR1 SQVTM, CDR2 ANQGSEA. The CDR3 sequence: CSVGQNYETQYF. Here the CDR3 DNA reads TGCAGCGTTGGGCAAAATTACGAGACCCAGTACTTC.

This chain uses TRBV6-6 with TRBJ1-3; TRBD1 aligns across 7 bases. V was pared by 2 bases and J by 2 bases, with 6 bases of the junction left unmatched. Germline CDR1 reads MNHNY; CDR2 reads SVGAGI (reference sequence). This CDR3 has 16 amino acids. In nucleotides, the CDR3 is TGTGCCAGCAGTTACGGGGCGACAGGGACTGGAAACACCATATATTTT. As protein: CASSYGATGTGNTIYF.

The sample holds a few counts of this clone. The chain couples TRBV5-6 to TRBJ2-7; 9 bases are a match to TRBD1. Looked up from germline, CDR1 is SGHDT and CDR2 is YYEEEE. V dropped 0 bases and J dropped 5; count of bases not matched to a gene: 3. This CDR3 contains 14 residues. CDR3 protein: CASSLVGQGNEQYF. CDR3 DNA: TGTGCCAGCAGCTTGGTGGGACAGGGTAACGAGCAGTACTTC.

The chain recombines TRBV5-1 with TRBJ2-2; D perhaps matches TRBD2 (6 bases). The germline V gene encodes CDR1 SGHRS and CDR2 YFSETQ. This CDR3 has 16 residues. The V end lost 4 bases, the J end lost 0 bases, and 13 bases lay between the germline ends. In DNA form, the CDR3 reads TGCGCCAGCAGCCGGGGAGGTAGCGCGAACACCGGGGAGCTGTTTTTT. As protein: CASSRGGSANTGELFF.

In this sample, this clone turned up once. The V call is TRBV28, the J call TRBJ1-5; D is possibly TRBD1 (5 bases). The CDR3 contains 15 residues. V lost 6 bases, J lost 6 bases, and 18 bases lay in between. The V gene's germline CDR1 is MDHEN and CDR2 SYDVKM. Here the CDR3 DNA reads TGTGCCAGCAGCCGACCCACCGGGGGGAGTCAGCCCCAGCATTTT. This sequence encodes CASSRPTGGSQPQHF.

The CDR3 nucleotides read TGTGCCAGCAGCTTAGCCGGGACAGACTATGGCTACACCTTC. Amino acids: CASSLAGTDYGYTF. The chain employs TRBV7-2 and TRBJ1-2; 7 bases are shared with TRBD1. The CDR3 is made up of 14 amino acids. Germline lookup yields CDR1 SGHTA and CDR2 FQGNSA. V lost 0 bases to trimming and J lost 3 bases; unmatched junction nucleotides: 1. The full variable domain, rest sourced from reference TRBV7-2 and TRBJ1-2, is GAGVSQSPSNKVTEKGKDVELRCDPISGHTALYWYRQSLGQGLEFLIYFQGNSAPDKSGLPSDRFSAERTGGSVSTLTIQRTQQEDSAVYLCASSLAGTDYGYTFGSGTRLTVV.

The chain recombines TRBV6-5 with TRBJ2-2; 8 bases fit TRBD1. CDR3 length: 15 residues. Germline lookup yields CDR1 MNHEY and CDR2 SVGAGI. V dropped 6 bases and J dropped 1; count of bases not matched to a gene: 4. CDR3 nucleotide sequence: TGTGCCAGCAGCCAGGGGGCGATGAACACCGGGGAGCTGTTTTTT. Amino acid sequence: CASSQGAMNTGELFF.

The J gene is TRBJ2-7, the V gene TRBV7-2; D remains unclear. Trimming took off 6 bases at V and 3 bases at J, with 9 bases between the two ends. Germline V CDR1 and CDR2: SGHTA, FQGNSA. The CDR3 has 12 residues. CDR3 region: CASSSDGYEQYF. The CDR3 coding sequence is TGTGCCAGCAGTTCGGACGGCTACGAGCAGTACTTC.

This clone was picked up a small number of times. The chain uses TRBV2 and TRBJ1-1, with D uncertain. Trimming pared 7 bases from V and 1 base from J, leaving 10 bases between. Germline V gene sequence: CDR1 SNHLY, CDR2 FYNNEI. The CDR3 totals 13 residues. CDR3 loop: CASTGPRNTEAFF. The CDR3, as DNA: TGTGCCAGCACAGGACCACGGAACACTGAAGCTTTCTTT.

CDR3 in DNA: TGTGCCAGCAGCCCAGGGACAGGGAAAAGCTCCTACAATGAGCAGTTCTTC. This sequence encodes CASSPGTGKSSYNEQFF. V and J are TRBV7-6 and TRBJ2-1; the match to TRBD1 covers 9 bases. Germline V CDR1 and CDR2: SGHVS, FNYEAQ. Trimming took 5 bases from V and 0 from J; bases not matched to a gene: 8. The CDR3 loop spans 17 amino acids.

The chain recombines TRBV9 with TRBJ2-1; D tentatively fits TRBD1 or TRBD2 (6 bases each). Germline CDR1 and CDR2: SGDLS and YYNGEE. V lost 0 bases and J 0 bases, leaving 10 bases between the germline ends. This CDR3 spans 16 amino acids. Written as DNA, the CDR3 is TGTGCCAGCAGCGTAGGGGGGCGGGGCTCCTACAATGAGCAGTTCTTC. Its protein product is CASSVGGRGSYNEQFF. The full variable domain, with the rest looked up from reference TRBV9 and TRBJ2-1, is DSGVTQTPKHLITATGQRVTLRCSPRSGDLSVYWYQQSLDQGLQFLIQYYNGEERAKGNILERFSAQQFPDLHSELNLSSLELGDSALYFCASSVGGRGSYNEQFFGPGTRLTVL.

The rearrangement uses TRBV4-2 and TRBJ1-6, with D unclear. V was trimmed by 0 bases and J by 0 bases, leaving 9 bases between them. Germline V gives CDR1 LGHNA, CDR2 YNFKEQ. The CDR3 spans 17 residues. Here the CDR3 DNA reads TGTGCCAGCAGCCAAGACTGGACCGACTCCTATAATTCACCCCTCCACTTT. It translates to CASSQDWTDSYNSPLHF.

This clone was counted between two and nine times. CDR3: CASSPRVDTQYF. For the CDR3, the DNA is TGTGCCAGCAGCCCGCGGGTAGATACGCAGTATTTT. V usage is TRBV7-2 and J usage is TRBJ2-3; TRBD2 is a possible D gene (5 bases). Trimming pared 5 bases from V and 5 bases from J, leaving 8 bases between. The CDR3 is 12 residues long. Looked up from germline, CDR1 is SGHTA and CDR2 is FQGNSA.

This clone was counted between two and nine times. The chain carries TRBV7-9 and TRBJ2-5; TRBD1 or TRBD2 may be the D gene (5 bases each). Trimming left V 4 bases short and J 4 bases short, with 19 bases between. The CDR3 totals 16 residues. Looked up from germline, CDR1 is SEHNR and CDR2 is FQNEAQ (reference sequence). The CDR3 DNA reads TGTGCCAGCAGCTCCCGCCTAGAGGGTGGGGGAGAGACCCAGTACTTC. Amino acids: CASSSRLEGGGETQYF.

This clone showed up just once. The chain is built from TRBV28 and TRBJ2-2; D gene uncertain. CDR3 length: 14 residues. CDR1 is MDHEN, CDR2 SYDVKM, per germline. V was cut by 6 bases and J by 6 bases, with 14 bases left in between. CDR3 DNA: TGTGCCAGCAGCCCTTTGCGGCCGTCCGGGGAGCTGTTTTTT. As protein: CASSPLRPSGELFF.

In its sample, this clone is medium-sized (0.01 to 0.1%). The chain combines TRBV5-4 with TRBJ1-2; D not resolved. This CDR3 contains 13 residues. Germline assignment: CDR1 SGHNT and CDR2 YYREEE (reference sequence). V gave up 6 bases and J gave up 5 bases, with 14 bases separating them. CDR3 bases: TGTGCCAGCACCCCCGACAACGAGTATGGCTACACCTTC. Translating it yields CASTPDNEYGYTF.

CDR3 amino acids: CASRLQTGRSDTQYF. The CDR3 coding sequence is TGTGCCAGCAGATTGCAAACAGGGAGGTCAGATACGCAGTATTTT. This chain connects TRBV5-8 to TRBJ2-3; the D call may be TRBD1 or TRBD2 (6 bases each). Germline CDR1 SGHTS, CDR2 YDEGEE. This CDR3 has 15 residues. V lost 5 bases to trimming and J lost 4 bases, with 17 bases between them.